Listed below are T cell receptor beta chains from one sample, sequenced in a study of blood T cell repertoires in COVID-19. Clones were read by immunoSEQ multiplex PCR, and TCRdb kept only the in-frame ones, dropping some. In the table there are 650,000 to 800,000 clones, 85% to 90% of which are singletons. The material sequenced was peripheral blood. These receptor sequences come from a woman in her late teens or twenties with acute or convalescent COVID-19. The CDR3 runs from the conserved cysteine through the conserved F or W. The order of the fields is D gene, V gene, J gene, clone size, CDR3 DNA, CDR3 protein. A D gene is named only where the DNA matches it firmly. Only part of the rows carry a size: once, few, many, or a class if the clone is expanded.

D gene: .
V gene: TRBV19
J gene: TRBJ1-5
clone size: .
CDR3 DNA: TGTGCCAGTAGCCCTGGGGAGAATCAGCCCCAGCATTTT
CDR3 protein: CASSPGENQPQHF

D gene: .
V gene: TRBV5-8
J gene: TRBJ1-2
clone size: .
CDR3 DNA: TGTGCCAGCAGCTTCCAACAGGCCCCTACTGGATATGGCTACACCTTC
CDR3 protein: CASSFQQAPTGYGYTF

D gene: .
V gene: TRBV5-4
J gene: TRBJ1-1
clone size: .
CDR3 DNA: TGTGCCAGCAGCTTGGCGGGAAGCGGGACTGAAGCTTTCTTT
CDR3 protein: CASSLAGSGTEAFF

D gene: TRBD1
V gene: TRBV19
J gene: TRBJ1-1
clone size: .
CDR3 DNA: TGTGCCAGTACCACACAGGGGTTGCACACTGAAGCTTTCTTT
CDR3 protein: CASTTQGLHTEAFF

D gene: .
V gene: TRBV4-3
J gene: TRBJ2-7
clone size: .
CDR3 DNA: TGCGCCAGCAGCCAAGATGGCCCCTACGAGCAGTACTTC
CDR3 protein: CASSQDGPYEQYF

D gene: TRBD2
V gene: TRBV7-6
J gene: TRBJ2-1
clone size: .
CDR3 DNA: TGTGCCAGCAGCTTAGGTCGGGGGGATGAGCAGTTCTTC
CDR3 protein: CASSLGRGDEQFF

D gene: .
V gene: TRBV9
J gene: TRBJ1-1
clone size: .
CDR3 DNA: TGTGCCAGCAGCGGAGGGGACAATTTGAACACTGAAGCTTTCTTT
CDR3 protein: CASSGGDNLNTEAFF

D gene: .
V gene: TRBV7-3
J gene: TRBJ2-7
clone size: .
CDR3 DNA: TGTGCCAGCAGCTTAACGGACGCTAGCAACGAGCAGTACTTC
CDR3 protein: CASSLTDASNEQYF

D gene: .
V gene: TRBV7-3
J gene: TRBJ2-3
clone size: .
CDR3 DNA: TGTGCCAGCAGCCCCCGGCTAGGGTCGGGAAATACGCAGTATTTT
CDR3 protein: CASSPRLGSGNTQYF

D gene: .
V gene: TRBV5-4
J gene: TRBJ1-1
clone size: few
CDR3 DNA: TGTGCCAGCAGGACGACAAAGGCCACTGAAGCTTTCTTT
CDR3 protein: CASRTTKATEAFF

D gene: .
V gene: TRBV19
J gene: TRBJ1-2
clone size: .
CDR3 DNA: TGTGCCAGTAGTATAGGGGGAGGGGCCGATGGCTACACCTTC
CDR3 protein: CASSIGGGADGYTF

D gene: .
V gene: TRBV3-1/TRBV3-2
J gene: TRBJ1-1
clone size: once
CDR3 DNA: TGTGCCAGCAGCCAAACAGCCAACACTGAAGCTTTCTTT
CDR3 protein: CASSQTANTEAFF

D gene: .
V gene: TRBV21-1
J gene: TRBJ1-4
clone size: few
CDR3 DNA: TGTGCCAGCAGCAAAGAAAGGGGAAGGGAACGGGCGGTTGAAAAACTGTTTTTT
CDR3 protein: CASSKERGRERAVEKLFF

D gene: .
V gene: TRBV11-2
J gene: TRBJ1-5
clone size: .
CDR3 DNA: TGTGCCAGCAGCTTAGACCTAGATCAGCCCCAGCATTTT
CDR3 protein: CASSLDLDQPQHF

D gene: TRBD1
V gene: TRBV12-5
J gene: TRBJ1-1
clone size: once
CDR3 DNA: TGTGCTAGTGGTTTGCCCCTGTTTACAGGGGGTGAAGCTTTCTTT
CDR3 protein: CASGLPLFTGGEAFF

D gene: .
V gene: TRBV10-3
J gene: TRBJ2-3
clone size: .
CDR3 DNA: TGTGCCATCAGTGAGTCTAGTGACACAGATACGCAGTATTTT
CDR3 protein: CAISESSDTDTQYF

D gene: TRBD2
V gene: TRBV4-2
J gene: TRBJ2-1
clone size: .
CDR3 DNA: TGTGCCAGCAGCCCCCACCCGGGACTACTAAATGAGCAGTTCTTC
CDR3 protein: CASSPHPGLLNEQFF

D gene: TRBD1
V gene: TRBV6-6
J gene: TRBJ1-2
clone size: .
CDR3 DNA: TGTGCCAGCAGTTGGCGCGGGACAGGGGATGGCTACACCTTC
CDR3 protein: CASSWRGTGDGYTF

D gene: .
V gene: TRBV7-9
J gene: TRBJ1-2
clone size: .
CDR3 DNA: TGTGCCAGCAGCTTAGTAGTTGTCGGCTACACCTTC
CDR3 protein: CASSLVVVGYTF

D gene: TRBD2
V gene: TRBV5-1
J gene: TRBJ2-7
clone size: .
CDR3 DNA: TGCGCCAGCATGGGGGAGGGTAGGACCTACGAGCAGTACTTC
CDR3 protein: CASMGEGRTYEQYF

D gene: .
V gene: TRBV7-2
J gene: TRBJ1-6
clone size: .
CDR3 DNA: TGTGCCAGCAGCTTAGCGGGAGGGGGGGGATCACCCCTCCACTTT
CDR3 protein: CASSLAGGGGSPLHF

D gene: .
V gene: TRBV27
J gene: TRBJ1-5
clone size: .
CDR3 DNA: TGTGCCAGCAGGGAGGGAGGTAGCAATCAGCCCCAGCATTTT
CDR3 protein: CASREGGSNQPQHF

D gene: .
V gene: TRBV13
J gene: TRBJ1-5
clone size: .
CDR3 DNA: TGTGCCAGCAGCTTGGGGACGGGGGGGAATCAGCCCCAGCATTTT
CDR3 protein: CASSLGTGGNQPQHF

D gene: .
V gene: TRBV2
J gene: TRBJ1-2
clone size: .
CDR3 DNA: TGTGCCACCATCCGGGGGTTAGAATACGGCTACACCTTC
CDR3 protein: CATIRGLEYGYTF

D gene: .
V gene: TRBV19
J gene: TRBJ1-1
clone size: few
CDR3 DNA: TGTGCCAGTAGTATAAAATACGACTGGCGGGACACTGAAGCTTTCTTT
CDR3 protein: CASSIKYDWRDTEAFF

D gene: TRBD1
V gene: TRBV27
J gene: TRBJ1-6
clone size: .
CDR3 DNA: TGTGCCAGCAGTCCGGGGACAGGGGCTAATTCACCCCTCCACTTT
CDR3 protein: CASSPGTGANSPLHF

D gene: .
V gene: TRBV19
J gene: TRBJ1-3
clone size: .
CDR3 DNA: TGTGCCAGTAGTATCGGACAGAGCTCTGGAAACACCATATATTTT
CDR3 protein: CASSIGQSSGNTIYF

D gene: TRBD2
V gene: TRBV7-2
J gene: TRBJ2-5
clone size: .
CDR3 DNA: TGTGCCAGCAGCTTAACCGGACTAGCGGGGGGGGAGACCCAGTACTTC
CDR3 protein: CASSLTGLAGGETQYF

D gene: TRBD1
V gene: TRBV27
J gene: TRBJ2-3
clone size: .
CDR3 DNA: TGTGCCAGCAGTTTATGGACCACAGGGGGGGATACGCAGTATTTT
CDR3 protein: CASSLWTTGGDTQYF

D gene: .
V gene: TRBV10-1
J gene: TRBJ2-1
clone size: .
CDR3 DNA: TGCGCCAGCAGTGAGTCCTGTAGATGGGCCCAGCCCTCCGATGAGCAGTTCTTC
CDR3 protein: CASSESCRWAQPSDEQFF

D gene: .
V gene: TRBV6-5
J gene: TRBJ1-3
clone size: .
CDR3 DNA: TGTGCCAGTAGACAGAACTCTGGAAACACCATATATTTT
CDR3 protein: CASRQNSGNTIYF

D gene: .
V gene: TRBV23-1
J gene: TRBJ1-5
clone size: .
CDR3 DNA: TGCGCCAGCAGCAGGGGACAACAGCCCCAGCATTTT
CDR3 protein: CASSRGQQPQHF